A single sample gave rise to the 5 T cell receptor beta chains below, sequenced in a study of T cell responses to AZD1222 COVID-19 vaccine (dated by TCRdb to about 2021). Libraries were prepared through the immunoSEQ multiplex PCR assay. The source is immuneACCESS, and TCRdb retained only in-frame sequences with V and J called. Part of the clones is not carried over; for the studies checked, unresolved V genes explain less than half of this, and the remainder is unexplained. The sample profile shows some 97,000 clones; just under 90% of them were found once. In total, the top ten clones hold roughly 3% of the sample. What the time point label conveys for this sample: baseline before first vaccination. The sample consisted of peripheral blood, taken on day 0 of AZD1222 vaccination. These receptors all stem from an adult in good health.

This chain joins TRBV7-2 and TRBJ2-1, with 7 bases lining up with TRBD1. Per germline, CDR1 SGHTA and CDR2 FQGNSA. The CDR3 sequence is 15 residues long. Trimming cost V 5 bases and J 1 base; bases outside gene matches: 5. The CDR3 reads CASSAQTGSYNEQFF. Here the CDR3 DNA reads TGTGCCAGCAGCGCACAGACAGGGTCCTACAATGAGCAGTTCTTC. The full variable domain, rest sourced from reference TRBV7-2 and TRBJ2-1, is GAGVSQSPSNKVTEKGKDVELRCDPISGHTALYWYRQSLGQGLEFLIYFQGNSAPDKSGLPSDRFSAERTGGSVSTLTIQRTQQEDSAVYLCASSAQTGSYNEQFFGPGTRLTVL.

The chain recombines TRBV7-2 with TRBJ2-1; 8 nucleotides align to TRBD2. Trimming at V came to 5 bases and at J to 7 bases, leaving 10 bases not matched to a gene. The CDR3 sequence is 15 residues long. Germline lookup yields CDR1 SGHTA and CDR2 FQGNSA. The chain's CDR3 is CASSPQTSGINEQFF. For the CDR3, the DNA is TGTGCCAGCAGCCCGCAAACTAGCGGCATTAATGAGCAGTTCTTC.

The table lists this clone with a count of one. The rearrangement links TRBV30 to TRBJ2-7; D might be TRBD1 (6 bases). The CDR3 loop spans 11 amino acids. With 4 bases removed from V and 2 bases from J, the gap between germline ends came to 6 bases. The germline CDR1 and CDR2 sequences are GTSNPN and SVGIG (reference sequence). The CDR3 reads CAWTGAYEQYF. CDR3 DNA sequence: TGTGCCTGGACAGGGGCCTACGAGCAGTACTTC. Together with reference TRBV30 and TRBJ2-7, the CDR3 gives the full variable domain: SQTIHQWPATLVQPVGSPLSLECTVEGTSNPNLYWYRQAAGRGLQLLFYSVGIGQISSEVPQNLSASRPQDRQFILSSKKLLLSDSGFYLCAWTGAYEQYFGPGTRLTVT.

The CDR3 DNA sequence: TGTGCCAGCAGCCGCGACAGTATACTTCAGCCCCAGCATTTT. This codes for CASSRDSILQPQHF. V and J are TRBV6-6 and TRBJ1-5; a possible D gene is TRBD1 (5 bases). The CDR3 covers 14 residues. The V gene's germline CDR1 is MNHNY and CDR2 SVGAGI (reference sequence). V was clipped by 6 bases and J by 6 bases, with 15 bases between them.

The sample holds a few counts of this clone. The chain employs TRBV19 and TRBJ1-5; 10 bases match TRBD1. Trimming took 6 bases from V and 0 from J; bases not matched to a gene: 5. CDR3 length equals 16 residues. Germline values: CDR1 LNHDA, CDR2 SQIVND (reference sequence). This CDR3 reads CASSQRDRGSNQPQHF. The CDR3 region has the DNA TGTGCCAGTAGCCAGAGGGACAGGGGTAGCAATCAGCCCCAGCATTTT.